This T cell receptor (beta chain) was found in a study of blood T cell repertoires in COVID-19. Overall study context: T cells, B-cell-depleted T cells, or PBMCs provided the cDNA or gDNA that served as material.

Clones were sequenced by immunoSEQ multiplex PCR, and TCRdb holds only the in-frame ones, with some missing. Here the sample spans around 380,000 clones, roughly four fifths being singletons. The germline V gene has CDR1 GTSNPN and CDR2 SVGIG (reference sequence). CDR3 length equals 13 residues. V was cut by 1 base and J by 4 bases, with 8 bases left in between. V and J are TRBV30 and TRBJ1-5, with D possibly being TRBD1 (5 bases). What was sequenced was peripheral blood. This sequence originates from a human donor with acute or convalescent COVID-19. The donor label of this sample is uncertain. CDR3 DNA: TGTGCCTGGAGTGCTGACAGTAATCAGCCCCAGCATTTT. It translates to CAWSADSNQPQHF.